These 23 T cell receptor beta chains share one sample of origin, sequenced in a study of T-cell reconstitution after alpha-beta-depleted transplantation in children. Unique molecular identifiers were incorporated into the prepared TCRbeta library. TCRdb reprocessed the PCR reads via MiXCR and lists one record per CDR3 protein. The sample has approximately 300,000 distinct CDR3 sequences; more than 9% are singletons. Sequences were derived from peripheral blood, sampled 180 days after TCRalphabeta/CD19-depleted stem cell transplant. The receptors come from a male patient between 2 and 9 years old who had a stem cell transplant for chronic granulomatous disease, so the T cells may come from the graft donor.

There are many counts of this clonotype. The chain couples TRBV7-2 to TRBJ1-1, with 7 bases aligning to TRBD1. V shed 5 bases and J 6 bases; nucleotides not matched to a gene: 9. CDR3 length equals 14 residues. CDR1 SGHTA and CDR2 FQGNSA come from the germline V gene. CDR3 loop: CASSTRTGAPEAFF. CDR3 sequence (DNA): TGTGCCAGCAGCACCCGAACAGGGGCCCCTGAAGCTTTCTTT.

There are many counts of this clonotype. The chain is built from TRBV6-5 and TRBJ2-1; 9 bases agree with TRBD2. V was clipped by 3 bases and J by 0 bases; unmatched bases: 3. Germline CDR1 MNHEY, CDR2 SVGAGI. The CDR3 sequence is 16 residues long. CDR3 bases: TGTGCCAGCAGTTATCTAGCGGGGCACTCCTACAATGAGCAGTTCTTC. This encodes CASSYLAGHSYNEQFF.

This clonotype was found a few times. The chain has TRBV20-1 and TRBJ1-1; the D is unclear. Germline lookup yields CDR1 DFQATT and CDR2 SNEGSKA (reference sequence). Trimming cost V 0 bases and J 2 bases, with 7 bases left between them. The CDR3 length is 13 residues. The CDR3 loop is CSARDLPNTEAFF. The CDR3 bases are TGCAGTGCTAGAGATCTACCCAACACTGAAGCTTTCTTT.

This clonotype was observed a few times. The genes are TRBV7-2 and TRBJ2-7; TRBD2 agrees at 11 bases. The CDR3 loop spans 17 amino acids. From germline, CDR1 is SGHTA and CDR2 FQGNSA. With V trimmed by 3 bases and J by 2 bases, 9 bases remained unmatched. The DNA for the CDR3 is TGTGCCAGCAGCTTCCCCCAGACTAGCGGGGAACCCTACGAGCAGTACTTC. Amino acid sequence: CASSFPQTSGEPYEQYF.

This clonotype showed up many times. The chain links TRBV6-2 or TRBV6-3 to TRBJ2-3; possibly TRBD2 for D (6 bases). CDR3 length: 17 amino acids. Germline V gene lookup returns CDR1 MNHEY and CDR2 SVGEGT. The V and J ends lost 0 bases and 0 bases respectively, with 13 bases between them. CDR3 in amino acids: CASSYSGAGTSTDTQYF. The CDR3 nucleotides read TGTGCCAGCAGTTACTCAGGAGCAGGGACTAGCACAGATACGCAGTATTTT.

Many counts were recorded for this clonotype. The chain combines TRBV7-9 with TRBJ2-2; D may be TRBD2 (5 bases). CDR3 size: 16 residues. Germline V gives CDR1 SEHNR, CDR2 FQNEAQ (reference sequence). V was pared by 3 bases and J by 2 bases, with 13 bases between. CDR3 loop: CASSFRRTSNTGELFF. The CDR3 region has the DNA TGTGCCAGCAGCTTCCGTCGGACTTCTAACACCGGGGAGCTGTTTTTT.

As to this clonotype: One end of the junction does not line up with germline, which may come from a read error. The V gene is TRBV7-6, the J gene TRBJ2-1, with a possible D match to TRBD2 (7 bases). CDR3 length equals 15 residues. Germline V lookup: CDR1 SGHVS, CDR2 FNYEAQ. As DNA, the CDR3 is TGTGCCAGCTGCTTAGTTGCGGGGGCTTACAATGAGCAGTTCTTC. It is translated as CASCLVAGAYNEQFF.

In its sample, this clonotype was seen many times. This chain links TRBV24-1 with TRBJ2-2; D may be TRBD1 or TRBD2 (5 bases each). The germline V gene has CDR1 KGHDR and CDR2 SFDVKD. The CDR3 runs to 12 residues. V lost 6 bases to trimming and J lost 5 bases, with 6 bases between them. The CDR3 DNA reads TGTGCCACCAGTTGGGGGACCGGGGAGCTGTTTTTT. It is translated as CATSWGTGELFF.

This clonotype occurred many times. The V gene is TRBV7-9, the J gene TRBJ2-1; no firm D call. Per the germline V gene, CDR1 is SEHNR and CDR2 is FQNEAQ (reference sequence). Deletions cut 1 base from V and 9 bases from J, with 7 bases between. CDR3 length: 12 residues. Here the CDR3 reads CASSLVGREQFF. The CDR3 DNA sequence: TGTGCCAGCAGCTTAGTAGGGCGTGAGCAGTTCTTC.

As concerns this clonotype: A read error may be the cause here, since a much bigger clone is one base away. The chain employs TRBV6-2 or TRBV6-3 and TRBJ2-1, with D tentatively TRBD2 (6 bases). The CDR3 length is 16 residues. CDR1 is MNHEY, CDR2 SVGEGT, per germline. The CDR3 sequence is CPSSYSRGGIYNEQFF. CDR3 DNA sequence: TGTCCCAGCAGTTATTCTAGGGGAGGAATCTACAATGAGCAGTTCTTC.

This clonotype was recorded at least ten times. The gene calls are TRBV12-3 or TRBV12-4 and TRBJ1-3, with D possibly matching TRBD1 (6 bases). The CDR3 length is 15 residues. The V end was cut by 7 bases, the J end by 0 bases, with 13 bases between. For the CDR3, the DNA is TGTGCCAGCACCCTAGGGGGGGGCTCTGGAAACACCATATATTTT. It specifies CASTLGGGSGNTIYF.

The sample holds many counts of this clonotype. The chain carries TRBV20-1 and TRBJ1-1; 7 positions agree with TRBD1. V shed 4 bases, J shed 5 bases, and the junction held 7 bases outside the gene matches. The CDR3 consists of 13 residues. CDR1 is DFQATT and CDR2 is SNEGSKA in the germline V gene (reference sequence). The CDR3 nucleotides read TGCAGTGCTAATAAGGGGGCAGGGACTGAAGCTTTCTTT. It encodes CSANKGAGTEAFF.

This clonotype was picked up many times. The chain has TRBV28 and TRBJ2-7; D tentatively reads TRBD1 or TRBD2 (5 bases each). V was trimmed by 7 bases and J by 2 bases, leaving 18 bases between them. From germline, CDR1 is MDHEN and CDR2 SYDVKM. The CDR3 is 15 residues long. The CDR3 nucleotides read TGTGCCAGCACCCTATCCGGGACGGTCGCCTACGAGCAGTACTTC. Its translation is CASTLSGTVAYEQYF.

This clonotype was counted ten times or more. V usage is TRBV5-1 and J usage is TRBJ2-4, with TRBD2 matching 9 bases. This CDR3 region has 14 residues. With 4 bases clipped from V and 4 bases from J, the junction kept 3 bases outside the gene matches. Germline V gene data show CDR1 as SGHRS and CDR2 as YFSETQ. CDR3 in amino acids: CASSPSGEKNIQYF. DNA of the CDR3: TGCGCCAGCAGCCCTAGCGGGGAAAAAAACATTCAGTACTTC.

This clonotype has at least ten counts. The gene calls are TRBV7-2 and TRBJ2-1, with TRBD2 matching over 10 bases. The CDR3 has 15 residues. Germline CDR1 and CDR2: SGHTA and FQGNSA. The V gene end was trimmed by 5 bases and the J gene end by 8 bases; junction bases not matched to a gene: 9. In nucleotides, the CDR3 is TGTGCCAGCAGCAGACGCACTAGCGGGACGGATGAGCAGTTCTTC. Translated: CASSRRTSGTDEQFF.

This clonotype was seen repeatedly, ten times or more. The J gene is TRBJ1-4, the V gene TRBV7-8; possibly TRBD1 for D (5 bases). Trimming took 5 bases from V and 0 from J, leaving 13 bases between them. This CDR3 has 16 amino acids. Germline V gene lookup returns CDR1 SGHVS and CDR2 FQNEAQ. CDR3 bases: TGTGCCAGCAGCCCGCTCAGGGTTGCAACTAATGAAAAACTGTTTTTT. It translates to CASSPLRVATNEKLFF.

This clonotype was detected many times. This chain's CDR3 is CASSPTGGTEAFF. As DNA, the CDR3 is TGTGCCAGCAGCCCTACAGGGGGCACTGAAGCTTTCTTT. The rearrangement joins TRBV7-9 to TRBJ1-1; 8 bases fit TRBD1. From germline, CDR1 is SEHNR and CDR2 FQNEAQ (reference sequence). Germline trimming cut 5 bases from V and 4 bases from J; bases unmatched to any gene: 3. The CDR3 runs 13 residues.

The J gene is TRBJ2-3, the V gene TRBV7-2, with D unresolved. Trimming pared 7 bases from V and 3 bases from J, leaving 11 bases between. Germline V gives CDR1 SGHTA, CDR2 FQGNSA. The CDR3 has 13 amino acids. The CDR3 is CASTFRSTDTQYF. For the CDR3, the DNA is TGTGCCAGCACATTTAGATCAACAGATACGCAGTATTTT.

This clonotype was seen repeatedly, ten times or more. CDR3 bases: TGTGCCAGCAGCTCCTCGACTAGCGGGATAGCCAAAAACATTCAGTACTTC. Its translation: CASSSSTSGIAKNIQYF. The chain employs TRBV5-6 and TRBJ2-4, with 11 bases lining up with TRBD2. The germline V gene encodes CDR1 SGHDT and CDR2 YYEEEE. The J segment lost 0 bases and the V segment lost 3 bases, leaving 5 bases of the junction unmatched. This CDR3 comprises 17 residues.

This clonotype was seen ten or more times. The gene calls are TRBV12-3 or TRBV12-4 and TRBJ1-1; D call uncertain. Trimming took 3 bases from V and 4 from J, leaving 18 bases between them. The CDR3 loop spans 16 amino acids. The CDR3 DNA reads as TGTGCCAGCAGTTTCTTGGGTCAAATGAGTAGCACTGAAGCTTTCTTT. Residues: CASSFLGQMSSTEAFF.

This clonotype was counted ten times or more. V gene TRBV5-1 combines with J gene TRBJ2-4; D is perhaps TRBD2 (6 bases). The CDR3 sequence is 15 residues long. V lost 3 bases and J 5 bases, leaving 15 bases between the germline ends. CDR1 and CDR2 (germline): SGHRS, YFSETQ. The CDR3 region has the DNA TGCGCCAGCAGCTGGACTACCGGTGGTCAAAACATTCAGTACTTC. Its translation: CASSWTTGGQNIQYF.

This clonotype was observed many times. V gene TRBV27 combines with J gene TRBJ2-7, with 7 nucleotides matching TRBD2. This CDR3 has 15 residues. The germline V gene has CDR1 MNHEY and CDR2 SMNVEV (reference sequence). The trim removed 5 bases at V and 5 bases at J, leaving 12 bases unmatched. CDR3 nucleotides: TGTGCCAGCAGTCTAAAAGCGGGGCCCTGGAACGAGCAGTACTTC. This gives the protein CASSLKAGPWNEQYF.

This clonotype came up many times. The rearrangement links TRBV29-1 to TRBJ2-7, with D unresolved. Germline assignment: CDR1 SQVTM and CDR2 ANQGSEA. The V end lost 4 bases, the J end lost 2 bases, and 9 bases lay between the germline ends. The CDR3 extends over 12 amino acids. CDR3 residues: CSVAAGAYEQYF. CDR3 in DNA: TGCAGCGTTGCCGCCGGAGCCTACGAGCAGTACTTC.